These T cell receptor beta chains were read from a single sample in a study of shared clonotypes between healthy human individuals. Libraries were prepared by immunoSEQ multiplex PCR; TCRdb keeps only in-frame clonotypes and omits some of them. This table holds about 2.4 million clones, 90% to 95% found once. What was sequenced was naive CD4+ T cells sorted from blood. The receptors stem from a young man in good health. CDR3s include the opening cysteine and the closing phenylalanine or tryptophan. Each record gives: V gene, D gene, J gene, clone size, CDR3 DNA, CDR3 protein. A D gene is named only where the DNA matches it firmly. The size entry is marked missing in some rows and otherwise reads once, few, many or a size class.

TRBV6-5	.	TRBJ2-5	.	TGTGCCAGCAGTAACAGTAAAGAGACCCAGTACTTC	CASSNSKETQYF
TRBV10-3	TRBD2	TRBJ2-3	once	TGTGCCATAGGGACTAGCGGGGCCACAGATACGCAGTATTTT	CAIGTSGATDTQYF
TRBV9	.	TRBJ2-6	.	TGTGCCAGCAGCTCTAAGGACTATGGCTCTGGGGCCAACGTCCTGACTTTC	CASSSKDYGSGANVLTF
TRBV18	.	TRBJ2-5	.	TGTGCCAGCTCACCACCAGGGGGGCTGGGAGAGACCCAGTACTTC	CASSPPGGLGETQYF
TRBV7-9	TRBD1	TRBJ2-3	.	TGTGCCAGCAGCTTAGCGGGCAGGGGGCAAACAGATACGCAGTATTTT	CASSLAGRGQTDTQYF
TRBV7-2	TRBD2	TRBJ2-5	.	TGTGCCAGCACAGCGGGGGGGCAAGAGACCCAGTACTTC	CASTAGGQETQYF
TRBV10-3	.	TRBJ1-1	.	TGTGCCATCAGTGGCAATGTAGGGTGGCAGGGAACTTTCTTT	CAISGNVGWQGTFF
TRBV6-1	.	TRBJ2-3	.	TGTGCCAGCAGTGAAGGGGGAAGAGATACGCAGTATTTT	CASSEGGRDTQYF
TRBV14	.	TRBJ2-7	.	TGTGCCAGCAGCCTGCCAGGAGCCTCCTACGAGCAGTACTTC	CASSLPGASYEQYF
TRBV2	TRBD2	TRBJ2-1	.	TGTGCCAGCAGACTAGCGGGAGTGGGGAATGAGCAGTTCTTC	CASRLAGVGNEQFF
TRBV2	.	TRBJ2-7	.	TGTGCCAGCAGTGAATGGGTAGATTCCTACGAGCAGTACTTC	CASSEWVDSYEQYF
TRBV6-5	.	TRBJ2-7	.	TGTGCCAGCAGTCGACAGCCAAGCTACGAGCAGTACTTC	CASSRQPSYEQYF
TRBV5-7	.	TRBJ2-7	.	TGTGCCACCACGGGTGAGGCTGAGCAGTACTTC	CATTGEAEQYF
TRBV18	TRBD1	TRBJ2-7	.	TGTGCCAGCTCATACGACAGGGGGTACGAGCAGTACTTC	CASSYDRGYEQYF
TRBV25-1	.	TRBJ2-1	.	TGTGCCAGCAGTCCAAGGGGGACGGTTAATGAGCAGTTCTTC	CASSPRGTVNEQFF
TRBV27	TRBD2	TRBJ2-5	.	TGTGCCAGCAGTTTATACGGGAGGGGAGAGACCCAGTACTTC	CASSLYGRGETQYF
TRBV6-1	TRBD2	TRBJ2-7	once	TGTGCCAGCAGTGAAGCGGGGCGATGGGGGGGGATGCAGTACTTC	CASSEAGRWGGMQYF
TRBV6-5	.	TRBJ1-2	.	TGTGCCAGCGGCCGGTGGGATGGCTACACCTTC	CASGRWDGYTF
TRBV29-1	TRBD2	TRBJ2-1	.	TGCAGCGCACTTAGCGGGGGGGCCTACAATGAGCAGTTCTTC	CSALSGGAYNEQFF
TRBV19	TRBD1	TRBJ2-5	.	TGTGCCAGTGGCCCTCTGGGACAGGGTAGGGAGACCCAGTACTTC	CASGPLGQGRETQYF
TRBV11-2	.	TRBJ2-7	.	TGTGCCAGCAGCTTAGGGGGCTTAGGGGAGCAGTACTTC	CASSLGGLGEQYF
TRBV6-5	TRBD1	TRBJ1-2	.	TGTGCCAGCAGTCCTCGACAGGGGAGTGACTATGGCTACACCTTC	CASSPRQGSDYGYTF
TRBV10-2	.	TRBJ2-5	.	TGCGCCAGCAGTCCGGGGGCGACTGGGGGGAGACTACAAGAGACCCAGTACTTC	CASSPGATGGRLQETQYF
TRBV7-9	TRBD1	TRBJ1-2	.	TGTGCCAGCAGCTTCACAGGGGTCGATGGCTACACCTTC	CASSFTGVDGYTF
TRBV5-4	TRBD1	TRBJ2-3	.	TGTGCCAGCAGCTTACCAGGGGGTGGATCAGATACGCAGTATTTT	CASSLPGGGSDTQYF
TRBV11-2	TRBD1	TRBJ1-1	.	TGTGCCAGCAGCTTAGACCGACAGGGGGGTACTGAAGCTTTCTTT	CASSLDRQGGTEAFF
TRBV25-1	TRBD1	TRBJ2-5	.	TGTGCCAGCAGTGGAGGGACAGGGGGCCGGGAGACCCAGTACTTC	CASSGGTGGRETQYF
TRBV4-3	TRBD1	TRBJ1-5	.	TGCGCCAGCAGCCAAGTAGTACCGGACAGGGGGCTCAGAGGCAATCAGCCCCAGCATTTT	CASSQVVPDRGLRGNQPQHF
TRBV6-5	TRBD1	TRBJ2-3	.	TGTGCCAGCAGTTCCCCGGGACAGGGGTCGTATTTT	CASSSPGQGSYF
TRBV5-1	TRBD2	TRBJ2-7	.	TGCGCCAGCAGCTGGACTAGCGGCTACGAGCAGTACTTC	CASSWTSGYEQYF
TRBV30	.	TRBJ1-6	.	TGTGCCTGGAGTTCGGTGATGGGGGGGGCACCCCTCCACTTT	CAWSSVMGGAPLHF
TRBV27	.	TRBJ1-5	few	TGTGCCAGCAGTTTAGAGGGGGGGAGGCAGCCCCAGCATTTT	CASSLEGGRQPQHF
TRBV11-2	TRBD2	TRBJ2-1	.	TGTGCCAGCAGCTCCGGGACTAGCGGGAGAGTCTACAATGAGCAGTTCTTC	CASSSGTSGRVYNEQFF
TRBV27	TRBD2	TRBJ2-7	once	TGTGCCAGCGCCAAAACTAGCGGGAGATCCTACGAGCAGTACTTC	CASAKTSGRSYEQYF
TRBV7-8	.	TRBJ2-1	.	TGTGCCAGCAGCTTAGACAGGGAAGATGAGCAGTTCTTC	CASSLDREDEQFF
TRBV10-3	.	TRBJ2-7	.	TGTGCCATCAGTGCGGGTGTTCCCTACGAGCAGTACTTC	CAISAGVPYEQYF
TRBV28	.	TRBJ1-6	.	TGTGCCAGCAGAGGAGGGGGAAACTCCTATAATTCACCCCTCCACTTT	CASRGGGNSYNSPLHF
TRBV11-2	TRBD2	TRBJ2-1	.	TGTGCCAGCAGCTTAGTCGGCGGGAGGGAGAGTGAGCAGTTCTTC	CASSLVGGRESEQFF
TRBV10-3	TRBD1	TRBJ1-5	.	TGTGCCATCAGTGAGAGAGTGGGACAGGCGGATCAGCCCCAGCATTTT	CAISERVGQADQPQHF
TRBV5-1	.	TRBJ2-7	.	TGCGCCAGCAGCTTGGCGGTGGGGGCGTCCTACGAGCAGTACTTC	CASSLAVGASYEQYF
TRBV28	.	TRBJ1-5	.	TGTGCCAGCAGTTTTAGGGCGGGGGCTCAGCCCCAGCATTTT	CASSFRAGAQPQHF
TRBV5-1	.	TRBJ1-2	.	TGCGCCAGCAGGTCCGGGAACTATGGCTACACCTTC	CASRSGNYGYTF
TRBV5-8	.	TRBJ2-1	.	TGTGCCAGCAGCTTCCCCATTGGGGGGTCCAGGTGGAATGAGCAGTTCTTC	CASSFPIGGSRWNEQFF
TRBV5-8	.	TRBJ1-6	.	TGTGCCAGCAGCTCCCTAGGGGAGGCCTATAATTCACCCCTCCACTTT	CASSSLGEAYNSPLHF